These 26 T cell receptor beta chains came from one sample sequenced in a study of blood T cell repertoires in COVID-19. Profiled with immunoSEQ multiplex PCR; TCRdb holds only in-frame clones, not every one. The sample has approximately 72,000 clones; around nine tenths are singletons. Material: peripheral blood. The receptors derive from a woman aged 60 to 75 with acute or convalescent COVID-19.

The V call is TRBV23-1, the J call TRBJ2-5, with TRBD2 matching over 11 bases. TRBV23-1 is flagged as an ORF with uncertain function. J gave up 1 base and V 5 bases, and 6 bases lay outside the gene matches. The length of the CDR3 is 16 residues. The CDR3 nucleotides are TGCGCCAGCAGTTCTCCTAGCGGGGGGACCCAAGAGACCCAGTACTTC. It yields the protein CASSSPSGGTQETQYF.

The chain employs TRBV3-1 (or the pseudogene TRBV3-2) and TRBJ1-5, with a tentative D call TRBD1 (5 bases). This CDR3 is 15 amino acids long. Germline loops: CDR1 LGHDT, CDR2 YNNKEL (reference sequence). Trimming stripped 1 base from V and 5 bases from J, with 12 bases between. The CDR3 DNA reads TGTGCCAGCAGCCAAGGGAGTAGGGGCTATCAGCCCCAGCATTTT. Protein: CASSQGSRGYQPQHF.

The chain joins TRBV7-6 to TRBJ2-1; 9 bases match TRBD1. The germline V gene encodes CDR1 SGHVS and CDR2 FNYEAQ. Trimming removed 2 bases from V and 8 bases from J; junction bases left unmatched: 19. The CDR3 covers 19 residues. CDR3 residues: CASSLLIGVGTGLWDEQFF. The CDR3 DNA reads TGTGCCAGCAGCTTATTAATTGGGGTGGGGACAGGGTTGTGGGATGAGCAGTTCTTC. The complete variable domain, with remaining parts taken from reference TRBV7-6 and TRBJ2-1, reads GAGVSQSPRYKVTKRGQDVALRCDPISGHVSLYWYRQALGQGPEFLTYFNYEAQQDKSGLPNDRFSAERPEGSISTLTIQRTEQRDSAMYRCASSLLIGVGTGLWDEQFFGPGTRLTVL.

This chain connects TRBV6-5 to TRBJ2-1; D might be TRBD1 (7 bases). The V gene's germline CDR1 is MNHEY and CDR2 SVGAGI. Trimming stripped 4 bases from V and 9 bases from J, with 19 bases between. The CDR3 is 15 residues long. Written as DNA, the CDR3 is TGTGCCAGCAGTTTTGGGGGACAGATCGGGGGTGAGCAGTTCTTC. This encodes CASSFGGQIGGEQFF.

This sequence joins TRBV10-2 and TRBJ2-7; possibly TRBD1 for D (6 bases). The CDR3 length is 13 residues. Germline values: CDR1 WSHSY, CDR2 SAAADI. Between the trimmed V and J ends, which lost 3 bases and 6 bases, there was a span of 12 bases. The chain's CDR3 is CASSEARGTEQYF. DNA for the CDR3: TGCGCCAGCAGTGAAGCCAGGGGAACCGAGCAGTACTTC.

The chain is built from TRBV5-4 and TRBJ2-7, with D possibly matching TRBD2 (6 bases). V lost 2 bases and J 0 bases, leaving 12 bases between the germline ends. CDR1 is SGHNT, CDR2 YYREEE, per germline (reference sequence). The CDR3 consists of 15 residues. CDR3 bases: TGTGCCAGCAGCTTAGGGACTTTCAGCTCCTACGAGCAGTACTTC. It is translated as CASSLGTFSSYEQYF.

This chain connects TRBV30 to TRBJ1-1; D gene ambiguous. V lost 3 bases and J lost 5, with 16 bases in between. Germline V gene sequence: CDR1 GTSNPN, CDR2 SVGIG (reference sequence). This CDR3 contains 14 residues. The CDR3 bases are TGTGCCTGGAGACCGGACTCCTCGGGGACTGAAGCTTTCTTT. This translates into CAWRPDSSGTEAFF.

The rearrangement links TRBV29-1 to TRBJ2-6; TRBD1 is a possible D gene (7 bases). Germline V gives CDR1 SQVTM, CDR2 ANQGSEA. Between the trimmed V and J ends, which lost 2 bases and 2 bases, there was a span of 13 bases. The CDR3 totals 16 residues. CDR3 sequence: CSVEMGGTAGANVLTF. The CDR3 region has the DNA TGCAGCGTTGAAATGGGCGGGACAGCTGGGGCCAACGTCCTGACTTTC.

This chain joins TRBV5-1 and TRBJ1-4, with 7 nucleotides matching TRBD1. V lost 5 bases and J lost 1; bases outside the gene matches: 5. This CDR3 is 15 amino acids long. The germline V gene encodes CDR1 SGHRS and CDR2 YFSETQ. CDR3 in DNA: TGCGCCAGCAGAAGACCAGGGGGAACTAATGAAAAACTGTTTTTT. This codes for CASRRPGGTNEKLFF.

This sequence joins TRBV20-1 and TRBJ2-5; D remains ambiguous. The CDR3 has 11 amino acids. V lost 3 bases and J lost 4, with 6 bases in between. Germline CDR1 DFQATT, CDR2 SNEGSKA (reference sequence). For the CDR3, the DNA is TGCAGTGCTAGCCTAAGAGAGACCCAGTACTTC. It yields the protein CSASLRETQYF.

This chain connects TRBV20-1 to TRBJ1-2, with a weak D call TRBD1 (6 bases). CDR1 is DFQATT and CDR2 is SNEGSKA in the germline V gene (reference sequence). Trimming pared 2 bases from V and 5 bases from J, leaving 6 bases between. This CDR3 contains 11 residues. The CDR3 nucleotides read TGCAGTGCTAGAAGGGGGTATGGCTACACCTTC. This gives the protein CSARRGYGYTF.

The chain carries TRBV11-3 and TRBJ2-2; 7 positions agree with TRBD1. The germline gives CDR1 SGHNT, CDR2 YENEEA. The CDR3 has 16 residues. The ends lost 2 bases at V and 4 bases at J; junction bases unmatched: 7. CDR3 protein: CASSLSPGTATGELFF. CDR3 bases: TGTGCCAGCAGCTTATCTCCCGGGACAGCCACCGGGGAGCTGTTTTTT.

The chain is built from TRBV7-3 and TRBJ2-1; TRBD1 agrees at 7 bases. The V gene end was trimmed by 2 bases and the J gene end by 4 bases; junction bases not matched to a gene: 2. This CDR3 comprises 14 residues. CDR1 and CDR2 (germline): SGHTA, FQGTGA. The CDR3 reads CASSLGTAYNEQFF. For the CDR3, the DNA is TGTGCCAGCAGCTTAGGGACAGCGTACAATGAGCAGTTCTTC. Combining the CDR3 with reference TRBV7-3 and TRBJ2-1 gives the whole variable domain GAGVSQTPSNKVTEKGKYVELRCDPISGHTALYWYRQSLGQGPEFLIYFQGTGAADDSGLPNDRFFAVRPEGSVSTLKIQRTERGDSAVYLCASSLGTAYNEQFFGPGTRLTVL.

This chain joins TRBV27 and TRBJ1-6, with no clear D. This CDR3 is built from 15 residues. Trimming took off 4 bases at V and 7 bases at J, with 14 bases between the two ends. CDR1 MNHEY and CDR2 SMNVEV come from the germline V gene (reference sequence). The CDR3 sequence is CASSYDPFGNSPLHF. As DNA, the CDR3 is TGTGCCAGCAGTTACGACCCCTTCGGGAATTCACCCCTCCACTTT.

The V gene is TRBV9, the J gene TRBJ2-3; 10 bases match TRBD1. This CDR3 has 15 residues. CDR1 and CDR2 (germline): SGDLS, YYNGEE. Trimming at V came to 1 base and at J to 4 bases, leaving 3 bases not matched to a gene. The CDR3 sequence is CASSVLGQGADTQYF. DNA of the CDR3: TGTGCCAGCAGCGTACTCGGACAGGGGGCAGATACGCAGTATTTT.

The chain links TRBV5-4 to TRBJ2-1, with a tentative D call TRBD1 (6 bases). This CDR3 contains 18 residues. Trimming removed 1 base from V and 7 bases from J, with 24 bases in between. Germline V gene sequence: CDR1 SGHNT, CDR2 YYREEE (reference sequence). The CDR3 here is CASSLPRGTLHKGNEQFF. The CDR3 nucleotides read TGTGCCAGCAGCTTGCCCAGGGGCACCCTCCACAAAGGGAATGAGCAGTTCTTC.

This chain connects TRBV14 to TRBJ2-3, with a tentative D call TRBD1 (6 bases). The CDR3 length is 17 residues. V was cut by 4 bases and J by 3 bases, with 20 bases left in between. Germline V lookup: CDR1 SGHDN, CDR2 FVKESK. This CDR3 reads CASSPNSYWTETDTQYF. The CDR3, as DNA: TGTGCCAGCAGCCCCAACTCATATTGGACAGAAACAGATACGCAGTATTTT.

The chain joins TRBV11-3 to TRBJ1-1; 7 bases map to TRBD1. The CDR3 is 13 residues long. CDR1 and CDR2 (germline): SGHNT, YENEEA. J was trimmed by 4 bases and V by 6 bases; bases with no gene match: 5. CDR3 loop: CASRGGPGTEAFF. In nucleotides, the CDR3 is TGTGCCAGCAGAGGGGGCCCGGGCACTGAAGCTTTCTTT.

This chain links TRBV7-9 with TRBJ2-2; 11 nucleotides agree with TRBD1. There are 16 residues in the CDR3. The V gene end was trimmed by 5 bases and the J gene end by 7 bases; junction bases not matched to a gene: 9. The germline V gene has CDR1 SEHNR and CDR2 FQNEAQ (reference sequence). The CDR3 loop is CASSATDRGRSGELFF. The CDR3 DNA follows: TGTGCCAGCAGCGCGACGGACAGGGGGCGTAGCGGGGAGCTGTTTTTT.

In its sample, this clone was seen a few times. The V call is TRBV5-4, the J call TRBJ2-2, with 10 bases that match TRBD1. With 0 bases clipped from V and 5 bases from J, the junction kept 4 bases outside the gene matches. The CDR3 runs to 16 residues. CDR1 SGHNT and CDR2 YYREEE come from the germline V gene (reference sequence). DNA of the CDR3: TGTGCCAGCAGCTTGGCCGGGACAGGGGTGACCGGGGAGCTGTTTTTT. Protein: CASSLAGTGVTGELFF.

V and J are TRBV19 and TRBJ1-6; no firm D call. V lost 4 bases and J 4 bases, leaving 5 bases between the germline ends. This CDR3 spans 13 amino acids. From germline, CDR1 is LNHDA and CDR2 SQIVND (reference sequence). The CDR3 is CASSKLYNSPLHF. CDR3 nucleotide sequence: TGTGCCAGTAGTAAGCTTTATAATTCACCCCTCCACTTT.

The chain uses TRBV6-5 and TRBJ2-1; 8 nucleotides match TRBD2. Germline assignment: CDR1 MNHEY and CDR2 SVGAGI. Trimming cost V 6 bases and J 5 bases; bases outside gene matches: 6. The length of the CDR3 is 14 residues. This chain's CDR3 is CASSQTGGNNEQFF. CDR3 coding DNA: TGTGCCAGCAGCCAGACGGGGGGGAACAATGAGCAGTTCTTC.

The DNA of the CDR3 is TGTGCCAGCAGCGTCGGACTAGCTCGACGATCCTACGAGCAGTACTTC. Translating it yields CASSVGLARRSYEQYF. The V gene is TRBV5-5, the J gene TRBJ2-7, with 8 bases that match TRBD2. The V gene's germline CDR1 is SGHKS and CDR2 YYEKEE (reference sequence). CDR3 length: 16 residues. J was trimmed by 1 base and V by 4 bases; bases with no gene match: 10.

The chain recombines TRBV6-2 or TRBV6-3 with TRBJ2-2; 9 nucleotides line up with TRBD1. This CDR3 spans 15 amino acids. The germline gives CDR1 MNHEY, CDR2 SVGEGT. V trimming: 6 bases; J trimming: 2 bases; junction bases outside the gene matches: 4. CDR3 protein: CASSQGQGNTGELFF. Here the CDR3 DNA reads TGTGCCAGCAGCCAGGGACAGGGAAACACCGGGGAGCTGTTTTTT.

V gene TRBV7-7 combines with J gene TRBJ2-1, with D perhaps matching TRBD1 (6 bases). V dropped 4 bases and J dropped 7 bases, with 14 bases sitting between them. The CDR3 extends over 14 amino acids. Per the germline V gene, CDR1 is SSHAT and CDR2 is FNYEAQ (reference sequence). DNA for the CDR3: TGTGCCAGCAGCTCAGGGGTGCCGGGTAATGAGCAGTTCTTC. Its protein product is CASSSGVPGNEQFF.

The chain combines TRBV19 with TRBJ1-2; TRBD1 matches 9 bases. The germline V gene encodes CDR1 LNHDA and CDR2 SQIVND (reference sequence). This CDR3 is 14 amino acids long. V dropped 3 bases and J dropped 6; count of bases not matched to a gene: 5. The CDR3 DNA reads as TGTGCCAGTAGTATTCTCACAGGGGGCGATGGCTACACCTTC. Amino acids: CASSILTGGDGYTF.